Given below is one T cell receptor (beta chain) in context. This entry belongs to a study of OX40 agonist ivuxolimab in advanced cancers. Study overall: Age averaged around 58 years (range roughly 23 to 79), and roughly 82% were male.

Method: immunoSEQ multiplex PCR; TCRdb's copy keeps in-frame clones and lacks some. This table holds tens of thousands of clones, roughly 80% found once. The V segment lost 4 bases and the J segment 0 bases; nucleotides outside the gene matches: 6. The CDR3 length is 17 residues. CDR1 and CDR2 (germline): SEHNR, FQNEAQ (reference sequence). The receptor comes from an adult with an advanced solid tumor such as melanoma, head and neck, liver or kidney cancer. The chain uses TRBV7-9 and TRBJ2-6, with 7 positions matching TRBD1. The sample was CD4+ or CD8+ T cells sorted from blood, taken in a trial of the OX40 agonist ivuxolimab. This CDR3 is CASSSGTASSGANVLTF. DNA of the CDR3: TGTGCCAGCAGCTCCGGGACAGCGAGCTCTGGGGCCAACGTCCTGACTTTC.